Shown below are 10 T cell receptor beta chains from a single sample sequenced in a study of blood T cell repertoires in COVID-19. Assay: immunoSEQ multiplex PCR; the TCRdb copy retains only in-frame clones and omits some. The sample has about 95,000 clones; 81% are singletons. The sample was peripheral blood. The receptor source for this set is a man older than 75 with active or convalescent COVID-19.

The CDR3 coding sequence is TGTGCCAGCAGCTTCACTGGGACTAGCGGGGGTGGGACCCAGTACTTC. It codes for CASSFTGTSGGGTQYF. The chain combines TRBV7-2 with TRBJ2-5; 14 positions match TRBD2. The CDR3 length is 16 residues. Looked up from germline, CDR1 is SGHTA and CDR2 is FQGNSA. V was clipped by 3 bases and J by 7 bases; unmatched bases: 7.

The V gene is TRBV19, the J gene TRBJ2-1; TRBD2 aligns across 9 bases. The CDR3 runs 15 residues. Per germline, CDR1 LNHDA and CDR2 SQIVND (reference sequence). Losses at the gene ends were 3 bases for V and 5 bases for J; bases not matched to a gene: 5. The CDR3 reads CASSIGLAGNNEQFF. CDR3 DNA sequence: TGTGCCAGTAGTATCGGGCTAGCGGGGAACAATGAGCAGTTCTTC.

This clone was counted once. The chain recombines TRBV6-5 with TRBJ1-2; TRBD1 matches at 8 bases. CDR3 size: 13 residues. V shed 6 bases and J 4 bases; nucleotides not matched to a gene: 4. Germline CDR1 and CDR2: MNHEY and SVGAGI. The CDR3 DNA reads TGTGCCAGCAGCTGGGGACAGGCCTATGGCTACACCTTC. Protein product: CASSWGQAYGYTF.

In this sample, this clone turned up once. The V call is TRBV5-6, the J call TRBJ1-3, with TRBD1 as a possible D gene (6 bases). The CDR3 totals 16 residues. Germline CDR1 SGHDT, CDR2 YYEEEE. V lost 0 bases to trimming and J lost 4 bases, with 14 bases between them. CDR3 in amino acids: CASSLASGTLGNTIYF. The CDR3 DNA reads as TGTGCCAGCAGCTTGGCCTCGGGGACATTAGGAAACACCATATATTTT.

This sequence joins TRBV28 and TRBJ2-1, with 7 positions matching TRBD1. Per the germline V gene, CDR1 is MDHEN and CDR2 is SYDVKM. This CDR3 spans 14 amino acids. The junction had 8 bases not matched to a gene; V was cut back by 10 bases and J by 2 bases. The CDR3 nucleotides read TGTGCCAAAAGGGACAGAGATACCTACAATGAGCAGTTCTTC. Translated: CAKRDRDTYNEQFF.

The chain couples TRBV19 to TRBJ1-1, with TRBD1 matching over 7 bases. There are 15 residues in the CDR3. Unmatched junction bases numbered 10, after V lost 4 bases and J lost 5 bases. The V gene's germline CDR1 is LNHDA and CDR2 SQIVND (reference sequence). The CDR3 spells CASSSDRAVGTEAFF. Written as DNA, the CDR3 is TGTGCCAGTAGTAGCGACAGGGCGGTGGGGACTGAAGCTTTCTTT.

The chain combines TRBV5-4 with TRBJ2-7, with D possibly being TRBD1 (6 bases). The germline V gene has CDR1 SGHNT and CDR2 YYREEE (reference sequence). The CDR3 totals 14 residues. Trimming pared 4 bases from V and 1 base from J, leaving 12 bases between. The CDR3 here is CASSPMTGSYEQYF. The CDR3 bases are TGTGCCAGCAGCCCAATGACAGGTTCCTACGAGCAGTACTTC.

The rearrangement links TRBV5-6 to TRBJ1-2, with D possibly TRBD1 on 6 matching bases. The V end was cut by 0 bases, the J end by 2 bases, with 8 bases between. CDR1 and CDR2 (germline): SGHDT, YYEEEE. This CDR3 has 14 amino acids. CDR3 residues: CASSLGQGNYGYTF. CDR3 coding DNA: TGTGCCAGCAGCTTGGGGCAGGGGAACTATGGCTACACCTTC.

This clone has only a few counts. V gene TRBV25-1 combines with J gene TRBJ1-4; D is ambiguous. Between the trimmed V and J ends, which lost 2 bases and 6 bases, there was a span of 7 bases. CDR3 size: 13 residues. Germline assignment: CDR1 MGHDK and CDR2 SYGVNS. The CDR3 nucleotides read TGTGCCAGCAGTGAACAGAACGATGAAAAACTGTTTTTT. This encodes CASSEQNDEKLFF.

V usage is TRBV4-2 and J usage is TRBJ2-7, with D perhaps matching TRBD2 (6 bases). Germline V gene lookup returns CDR1 LGHNA and CDR2 YNFKEQ. V lost 4 bases and J 1 base, leaving 11 bases between the germline ends. The CDR3 length is 14 residues. CDR3 loop: CASSPYRGSYEQYF. CDR3 in DNA: TGTGCCAGCAGCCCGTACCGGGGGTCCTACGAGCAGTACTTC.